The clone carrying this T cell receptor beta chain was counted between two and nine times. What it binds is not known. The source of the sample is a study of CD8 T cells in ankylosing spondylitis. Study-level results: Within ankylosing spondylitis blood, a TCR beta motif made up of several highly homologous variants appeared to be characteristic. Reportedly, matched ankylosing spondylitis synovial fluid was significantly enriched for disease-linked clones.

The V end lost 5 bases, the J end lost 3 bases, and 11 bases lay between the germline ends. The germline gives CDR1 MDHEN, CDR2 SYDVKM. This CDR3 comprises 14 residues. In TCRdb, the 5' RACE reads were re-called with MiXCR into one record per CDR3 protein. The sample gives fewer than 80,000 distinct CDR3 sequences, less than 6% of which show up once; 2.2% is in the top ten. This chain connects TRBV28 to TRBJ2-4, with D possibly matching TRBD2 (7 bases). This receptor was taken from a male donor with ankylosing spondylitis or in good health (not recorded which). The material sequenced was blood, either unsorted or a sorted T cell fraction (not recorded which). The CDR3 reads CASSQGGGKNIQYF. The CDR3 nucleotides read TGTGCCAGCAGTCAAGGGGGGGGCAAAAACATTCAGTACTTC. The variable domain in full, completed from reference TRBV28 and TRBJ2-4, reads DVKVTQSSRYLVKRTGEKVFLECVQDMDHENMFWYRQDPGLGLRLIYFSYDVKMKEKGDIPEGYSVSREKKERFSLILESASTNQTSMYLCASSQGGGKNIQYFGAGTRLSVL.